Presented here are 8 T cell receptor beta chains from one specimen sequenced in a study of identical twins. TCRdb reanalysed the 5' RACE reads using MiXCR and keeps one entry per CDR3 protein. This sample has 250,000 to 350,000 distinct CDR3 sequences, with 9.5% found just once. In addition, the sample was reused for a study of yellow fever vaccine responses in identical twins.

Sequencing was done on a sample of CD8+ T cells sorted from blood. The receptors originated from a woman aged 18-29 years in good health.

This clonotype was observed at least ten times. V is TRBV5-1 and J is TRBJ2-5; possible D gene TRBD1, 5 bases. The germline CDR1 and CDR2 sequences are SGHRS and YFSETQ. The CDR3 runs to 13 residues. V gave up 4 bases and J gave up 5 bases, with 12 bases separating them. This CDR3 reads CASSAGIGETQYF. In DNA, the CDR3 is TGCGCCAGCAGCGCAGGGATTGGGGAGACCCAGTACTTC. The full variable domain, its missing parts supplied by reference TRBV5-1 and TRBJ2-5, is KAGVTQTPRYLIKTRGQQVTLSCSPISGHRSVSWYQQTPGQGLQFLFEYFSETQRNKGNFPGRFSGRQFSNSRSEMNVSTLELGDSALYLCASSAGIGETQYFGPGTRLLVL.

Only a few counts were recorded for this clonotype. This sequence joins TRBV20-1 and TRBJ2-1; weak D call: TRBD2 (6 bases). V lost 5 bases to trimming and J lost 4 bases, with 39 bases between them. Looked up from germline, CDR1 is DFQATT and CDR2 is SNEGSKA (reference sequence). The CDR3 has 22 amino acids. The CDR3 loop is CSAPTSAGTAIGGPGGYNEQFF. The CDR3 nucleotides read TGCAGTGCTCCAACTTCCGCCGGGACTGCGATCGGGGGACCCGGCGGTTACAATGAGCAGTTCTTC.

The rearrangement joins TRBV14 to TRBJ2-2; 13 nucleotides match TRBD2. The CDR3 runs 21 residues. V lost 0 bases to trimming and J lost 6 bases; unmatched junction nucleotides: 16. Germline V gives CDR1 SGHDN, CDR2 FVKESK. In DNA form, the CDR3 reads TGTGCCAGCAGCCAAGAAGGACTAGCGGGAGCCCCCAGCTCTGTCCCCGGGGAGCTGTTTTTT. Translated, it gives CASSQEGLAGAPSSVPGELFF.

This clonotype was found many times. The V gene is TRBV12-3 or TRBV12-4, the J gene TRBJ2-7; D is unclear. With 6 bases removed from V and 6 bases from J, the gap between germline ends came to 9 bases. CDR3 size: 11 residues. CDR3 bases: TGTGCCAGCAGCCCCTCCCGCGAGCAGTACTTC. Protein: CASSPSREQYF.

V is TRBV19 and J is TRBJ2-1; TRBD2 matches 11 bases. With 6 bases clipped from V and 6 bases from J, the junction kept 7 bases outside the gene matches. The length of the CDR3 is 15 residues. Germline V gene data show CDR1 as LNHDA and CDR2 as SQIVND (reference sequence). The CDR3 sequence: CASRLLAGEANEQFF. The CDR3, as DNA: TGTGCCAGTAGACTACTAGCGGGGGAAGCCAATGAGCAGTTCTTC.

V and J are TRBV7-6 and TRBJ2-5; tentative D call: TRBD2 (5 bases). CDR1 is SGHVS and CDR2 is FNYEAQ in the germline V gene. Trimming removed 5 bases from V and 1 base from J, with 20 bases in between. The CDR3 has 17 residues. CDR3 sequence (DNA): TGTGCCAGCAGCATCCAAATCTTCCAGAGGGCCCAAGAGACCCAGTACTTC. As protein: CASSIQIFQRAQETQYF.

This clonotype was seen ten or more times. V gene TRBV6-4 combines with J gene TRBJ2-2; D is perhaps TRBD2 (5 bases). The CDR3 spans 13 residues. Trimming took 6 bases from V and 7 from J, leaving 12 bases between them. The germline V gene encodes CDR1 MRHNA and CDR2 SNTAGT. CDR3: CASSDRDYGELFF. CDR3 bases: TGTGCCAGCAGCGACCGGGATTACGGGGAGCTGTTTTTT.

The rearrangement links TRBV2 to TRBJ1-2, with 8 bases matching TRBD1. Germline V CDR1 and CDR2: SNHLY, FYNNEI. The CDR3 contains 15 residues. Trimming cost V 8 bases and J 6 bases; bases outside gene matches: 14. The CDR3 nucleotides are TGTGCCAGCCCAGGGGGCCCCAGGCGAGGGGATGGCTACACCTTC. Translated: CASPGGPRRGDGYTF.